The text below deals with one TCR beta chain. What antigen it recognizes has not been identified. With a far larger clone one base away, a read error is the likely cause. From the cysteine up to the phenylalanine, the CDR3 has a length of 14 residues. Only the CDR3 DNA stays, 42 bases, in frame from base 1. CDR1 and CDR2, per the germline V gene (reference sequence), are LNHDA and SQIVND. The sample comes from a study of prognosis after radiotherapy for stage I lung cancer (dated by TCRdb to about 2021). Regarding the study in general: Between April 2018 and 2019, nineteen patients with stage I NSCLC were enrolled in Nanjing, China. The cohort comprised 10 to 15 men and about six women with a median age of approximately 70 years, ranging from about 50 to 84 years. Roughly eleven patients had adenocarcinoma and several had squamous cell carcinoma as the tumor histology. No patient received concurrent therapy alongside SBRT. Image-guided IMRT or VMAT was used to deliver SBRT in 3 to 5 fractions at a biologically effective dose of at least 100 Gy. All patients were regarded as medically inoperable, because of comorbidities in more than 10 patients and refusal of surgery in several patients. The patients included around 13 who had newly diagnosed primary stage I lung tumors, along with roughly 5 others who had oligometastatic NSCLC after their primary tumor had been surgically resected. A total of roughly 40 blood samples from some 20 patients were sequenced, with one sample obtained before and one obtained after SBRT for each patient. The study profiled peripheral blood TCR beta repertoires from stage I NSCLC patients before and after stereotactic body radiotherapy and related them to distant failure. After SBRT, distant metastases developed in about 20% of the 19 patients at a median of approximately seven months, while the remaining 15 patients had no significant progression. Study-level results and caveats: The small cohort and short follow-up limited the study, so independent validation of the findings is needed. Post-SBRT Shannon entropy and its change from baseline were lower in patients who developed distant metastases; baseline Shannon entropy was not associated with metastases. No determination of tumor specificity was made for expanded TCR clones. After SBRT, the count of unique TCR clones dropped from a median of approximately 10,000 beforehand to several thousand afterward (Wilcoxon paired P=0.011). Differences by metastasis status were reportedly seen in TRBV and TRBJ usage frequencies, involving two V genes at baseline and, after SBRT, nine or ten V genes and two J genes. No adjustment for multiple comparisons was applied to any of the reported P values.

All patients had node-negative disease on CT and PET/CT, and none had a history of other malignancies or had previously received chemotherapy or radiotherapy. At each of two time points, 4.5 to 7.5 milliliters of peripheral venous blood were collected in EDTA tubes. PBMCs were isolated by Ficoll-Paque Plus density-gradient centrifugation. Immediately after collection, samples were stored at -80 degrees C until analysis. Two rounds of multiplex PCR were performed to amplify the TCR beta CDR3 region from genomic DNA. The first PCR round used primers specific to each TRBV and TRBJ gene, with sequences filed in Chinese patent CN105087789A. The second PCR round used universal primers. The Roche High Pure PCR Template Preparation Kit was used to extract genomic DNA from frozen PBMCs. Paired-end sequencing with 151 bp reads was performed on the libraries using an Illumina HiSeq 3000. As for how the authors treated the data: CutAdapt was used to remove raw reads lacking the multiplex PCR primer sequences. Using PEAR, the high-quality paired reads were merged into contigs. MiXCR assigned TRB V, D and J gene segments to each contig by aligning to reference sequences. To remove sequencing errors, CDR3 sequences were clustered according to base quality and sequence similarity. Shannon entropy normalized by the natural log of productive TCR sequence number was used as the measure of diversity. Clonality was computed as one minus the ratio of Shannon entropy to the natural log of the number of unique clonotypes. Progression-free survival cut-offs for repertoire metrics were chosen using the Youden index of ROC curves, with analyses run in R 3.5.3. TCRdb reanalyzed the raw reads on its own, using fastp at Q25 for trimming and MiXCR for clone calling, and kept in-frame beta chains. CDR3 protein duplicates are merged, each entry listing the most common genes and DNA. In this record, the V and J calls reflect TCRdb's handling and not the investigators' own analysis. Present in this sample are some 14,000 distinct CDR3 sequences, roughly 29% of which were seen just once. The top ten clonotypes cover about an eighth of the sample.

The TCR comes from a donor aged 50 or older with non-small cell lung cancer. The rearranged segments are TRBV19 and TRBJ2-5; possibly the D gene is TRBD2, per 6 matching bases. The J call may be in error: the DNA end matches TRBJ2-7 better. Sequences were derived from PBMCs, sampled before or after stereotactic body radiation therapy (not recorded which). The CDR3: CASRTTGSSYEQYF. The nucleotide sequence reads TGTGCCAGCAGGACTACCGGGAGCAGCTACGAGCAGTACTTC.